Reported below is one T cell receptor (beta chain). The antigen remains undetermined. Time point described: week 5, during vaccination. In every dose of vaccine, 300 ug of mutant IDH1 20-mer peptide was given alongside topical imiquimod. New astrocytomas of WHO grade 3 or 4 that were IDH1-mutant and ATRX-lost were found in the donors. Germline CDR1 MNHEY, CDR2 SMNVEV (reference sequence). There are 15 residues in the CDR3. V shed 7 bases and J 6 bases; nucleotides not matched to a gene: 13. The protocol was immunoSEQ multiplex PCR, while the TCRdb copy is restricted to in-frame clones and leaves out a portion. The sample lists tens of thousands of clones, roughly 80% occurring once. This entry belongs to a study of a mutant IDH1 vaccine in newly diagnosed glioma. For the study at large: Vaccination started 4-6 weeks after radiotherapy alone, or with temozolomide cycles. The treated population exhibited a male proportion of roughly 60%, a female proportion of roughly 40%, and a mean age of around 40 years. General study results and limits: Immune responses induced by the vaccine were seen in over 80% of patients, spanning multiple MHC alleles.

The sequence was obtained from a woman between 45 and 65 years old with glioma. The sample was PBMCs, taken from a glioma patient whose treatment included an IDH1 peptide vaccine. The V call is TRBV27, the J call TRBJ2-7, with 9 positions matching TRBD1. This CDR3 reads CASTKQGAGPGEQYF. The CDR3 DNA sequence: TGTGCCAGCACCAAACAGGGGGCGGGCCCCGGCGAGCAGTACTTC.